This is a list of T cell receptor beta chains from one sample in a study of T-cell reconstitution after alpha-beta-depleted transplantation in children. TCRdb ran MiXCR on the PCR reads and lists one entry per CDR3 protein. The profile shows about 830,000 distinct CDR3 sequences, under 20% of them singletons. The material was PBMCs, mostly from graft donor cells, obtained 360 days after TCRalphabeta/CD19-depleted stem cell transplant. The origin of the receptors is a male patient aged 10-17 years who had a stem cell transplant for acute lymphoblastic leukemia, so the T cells may come from the graft donor. Both conserved end residues are part of each CDR3. The D gene is left open where the match is weak. Clone size appears in some rows only: once, few, many, or a class for an expanded clone.

V	J	D	size	CDR3	DNA
TRBV5-1	TRBJ2-7	.	.	CASSWDKSSYEQYF	TGCGCCAGCAGTTGGGACAAAAGCTCCTACGAGCAGTACTTC
TRBV12-3/TRBV12-4	TRBJ1-2	TRBD1	few	CASSQGAVGYGYTF	TGTGCCAGCAGTCAGGGGGCAGTTGGATATGGCTACACCTTC
TRBV11-1	TRBJ1-4	.	few	CASSLEGAGEIATNEKLFF	TGTGCCAGCAGCTTAGAGGGCGCAGGAGAGATCGCAACTAATGAAAAACTGTTTTTT
TRBV7-9	TRBJ1-1	.	few	CASSVLDSLRNTEAFF	TGTGCCAGCAGCGTATTGGACAGCCTAAGGAACACTGAAGCTTTCTTT
TRBV6-5	TRBJ2-7	.	few	CASSYSRYYEQYF	TGTGCCAGCAGTTACTCGAGGTACTACGAGCAGTACTTC
TRBV29-1	TRBJ2-7	TRBD1	few	CSVRTGGAGEQYF	TGCAGCGTCCGGACAGGGGGCGCGGGGGAGCAGTACTTC
TRBV20-1	TRBJ2-7	TRBD2	.	CSARVPTSGSYEQYF	TGCAGTGCTAGAGTTCCGACTAGCGGCTCCTACGAGCAGTACTTC
TRBV5-1	TRBJ1-5	.	few	CASSSGLVVQPQHF	TGCGCCAGCAGCTCAGGCTTAGTCGTTCAGCCCCAGCATTTT
TRBV5-1	TRBJ2-5	.	.	CASTYGRALGETQYF	TGCGCCAGCACCTACGGCCGAGCCCTAGGTGAGACCCAGTACTTC
TRBV24-1	TRBJ2-2	.	few	CATSDRDVAGELFF	TGTGCCACCAGTGACAGGGACGTTGCCGGGGAGCTGTTTTTT
TRBV5-1	TRBJ2-7	TRBD2	few	CASSLAGLAGSQYF	TGCGCCAGCAGCTTGGCGGGACTAGCGGGCTCCCAGTACTTC
TRBV20-1	TRBJ2-4	TRBD2	.	CSAKKTSGTFIQYF	TGCAGTGCTAAAAAGACTAGCGGGACTTTCATTCAGTACTTC
TRBV29-1	TRBJ2-1	.	few	CSVEDQFSGYNEQFF	TGCAGCGTTGAAGATCAGTTTAGCGGCTACAATGAGCAGTTCTTC
TRBV7-9	TRBJ2-1	TRBD2	.	CASSLLRLAGPNEQFF	TGTGCCAGCAGCTTACTCCGACTAGCGGGACCCAATGAGCAGTTCTTC
TRBV12-3/TRBV12-4	TRBJ2-7	.	few	CASSFGIRGGYFEQYF	TGTGCCAGCAGTTTTGGGATAAGGGGGGGCTACTTCGAGCAGTACTTC
TRBV15	TRBJ1-5	.	.	CATSRARSAWASTSPQHF	TGTGCCACCAGCAGAGCTCGCTCCGCATGGGCCTCGACGTCGCCCCAGCATTTT